The clone carrying this TCR beta chain occurred many times. Its antigen remains unidentified. At one end, the junction sequence differs from germline, possibly due to a read error. Germline V gene data show CDR1 as SGHDN and CDR2 as FVKESK. The CDR3 runs 13 residues. All sequencing subjects had displayed CD8+CD57+ cell expansion on flow cytometry. These data are taken from a study of CD8+CD57+ T cells in acquired aplastic anemia. Researchers used genomic DNA as the template to profile TCR beta VDJ and CDR3. TCRdb called the reads again in MiXCR, with one record for every CDR3 protein. Among 150,000 or so distinct CDR3 sequences listed, about 48% were seen once. General observations from the study: Patients and controls shared 25 to 30 CD8+ CDR3 sequences.

The specimen sequenced was sorted CD4+, CD8+, or CD8+CD57+ T cells (not recorded which) from PBMCs. This chain links TRBV14 with TRBJ1-2; D is possibly TRBD1 (5 bases). This receptor was taken from a human donor with aplastic anemia. The CDR3 DNA follows: TGTGCCAGCAGCCAAGTGCCCAGGGCCCAACTTTACTTC. Its protein is CASSQVPRAQLYF. The full variable domain, with the rest looked up from reference TRBV14 and TRBJ1-2, is EAGVTQFPSHSVIEKGQTVTLRCDPISGHDNLYWYRRVMGKEIKFLLHFVKESKQDESGMPNNRFLAERTGGTYSTLKVQPAELEDSGVYFCASSQVPRAQLYFGSGTRLTVV.